These 15 T cell receptor beta chains were sequenced from one sample in a study of cytomegalovirus exposure and HLA in healthy donors. The PCR had 60 Vbeta and 13 Jbeta primers. Using immunoSEQ multiplex PCR, the repertoire was profiled, and TCRdb retains in-frame clones only, with some absent. The table lists some 270,000 clones, roughly 80% of them singletons. The sample taken for sequencing was PBMCs. The origin of the receptors is a girl aged 2 to 10 in good health and CMV-seronegative.

This chain uses TRBV6-1 with TRBJ2-5, with unresolved D. Trimming left V 8 bases short and J 7 bases short, with 17 bases between. Germline CDR1 MNHNS, CDR2 SASEGT. The CDR3 extends over 13 amino acids. CDR3 DNA sequence: TGTGCCAGCGGTAAGGAGAGAGTCGGGACCCAGTACTTC. Residues: CASGKERVGTQYF.

The chain links TRBV6-5 to TRBJ1-1; 9 nucleotides match TRBD1. CDR1 and CDR2 from the germline V gene are MNHEY and SVGAGI. This CDR3 has 15 amino acids. V lost 5 bases, J lost 5 bases, and 9 bases stayed unmatched. As DNA, the CDR3 is TGTGCCAGCAGTCGAACAGGGGGCGAAGTGACTGAAGCTTTCTTT. Amino acid sequence: CASSRTGGEVTEAFF.

The genes are TRBV27 and TRBJ2-7, with TRBD1 identical over 7 bases. Germline CDR1 is MNHEY and CDR2 is SMNVEV (reference sequence). The trim removed 2 bases at V and 2 bases at J, leaving 3 bases unmatched. The length of the CDR3 is 14 residues. The CDR3 sequence is CASSLRQGPYEQYF. The DNA for the CDR3 is TGTGCCAGCAGTTTAAGACAGGGCCCCTACGAGCAGTACTTC.

The chain recombines TRBV12-5 with TRBJ1-4; possible D gene TRBD1, 6 bases. This CDR3 is built from 15 residues. Trimming left V 4 bases short and J 3 bases short, with 12 bases between. The germline CDR1 and CDR2 sequences are LGHNT and FRNRAP. This chain's CDR3 is CASGSYREANEKLFF. The CDR3 DNA sequence: TGTGCTAGTGGTTCGTACAGGGAAGCTAATGAAAAACTGTTTTTT.

This sequence joins TRBV4-1 and TRBJ2-7, with 8 bases identical to TRBD2. The germline V gene encodes CDR1 MGHRA and CDR2 YSYEKL. The CDR3 spans 13 residues. The trim removed 4 bases at V and 3 bases at J, leaving 2 bases unmatched. The CDR3 spells CASSLAGLYEQYF. The CDR3 coding sequence is TGCGCCAGCAGCCTAGCGGGGCTCTACGAGCAGTACTTC.

This chain uses TRBV5-1 with TRBJ1-5; D is ambiguous. Deletions cut 0 bases from V and 0 bases from J, with 4 bases between. CDR1 is SGHRS, CDR2 YFSETQ, per germline. CDR3 length: 14 amino acids. The CDR3 DNA follows: TGCGCCAGCAGCTTGGCGGGTAGCAATCAGCCCCAGCATTTT. It codes for CASSLAGSNQPQHF. The entire variable domain, with the rest obtained from reference TRBV5-1 and TRBJ1-5, is as follows: KAGVTQTPRYLIKTRGQQVTLSCSPISGHRSVSWYQQTPGQGLQFLFEYFSETQRNKGNFPGRFSGRQFSNSRSEMNVSTLELGDSALYLCASSLAGSNQPQHFGDGTRLSIL.

The table lists this clone with a count of one. The gene calls are TRBV4-2 and TRBJ2-4; 7 positions match TRBD2. CDR1 and CDR2 from the germline V gene are LGHNA and YNFKEQ. Germline trimming cut 1 base from V and 6 bases from J; bases unmatched to any gene: 9. The CDR3 has 16 residues. CDR3 amino acids: CASSQAGGSPGNIQYF. The CDR3 DNA reads TGTGCCAGCAGCCAAGCCGGCGGGAGTCCGGGAAACATTCAGTACTTC.

This rearrangement joins TRBV11-2 to TRBJ2-7, with D perhaps TRBD1 (6 bases). Deletions cut 5 bases from V and 1 base from J, with 12 bases between. The CDR3 has 14 residues. From germline, CDR1 is SGHAT and CDR2 FQNNGV. The DNA of the CDR3 is TGTGCCAGCAGCAAACAGGGTACGTCCTACGAGCAGTACTTC. Translating gives CASSKQGTSYEQYF.

This clone was detected once. V usage is TRBV29-1 and J usage is TRBJ1-1; D may be TRBD1 (6 bases). This CDR3 contains 11 residues. Germline V lookup: CDR1 SQVTM, CDR2 ANQGSEA. V lost 6 bases to trimming and J lost 5 bases, with 10 bases between them. CDR3 region: CSVQRGTEAFF. The CDR3 DNA reads TGCAGCGTCCAAAGGGGGACTGAAGCTTTCTTT.

In its sample, this clone was seen a few times. The chain joins TRBV27 to TRBJ1-5; D remains unclear. Trimming removed 8 bases from V and 0 bases from J, with 11 bases in between. This CDR3 contains 14 residues. Germline CDR1 MNHEY, CDR2 SMNVEV (reference sequence). The CDR3 nucleotides are TGTGCCAGCCGGGGAGATTATAGCAATCAGCCCCAGCATTTT. Its protein is CASRGDYSNQPQHF.

V gene TRBV29-1 combines with J gene TRBJ2-5, with TRBD1 matching 8 bases. Judging by the DNA end, TRBJ2-7 fits better; the J call may be wrong. This CDR3 has 14 amino acids. Germline V gene sequence: CDR1 SQVTM, CDR2 ANQGSEA. The CDR3 here is CSVRSSGGLYEQYF. CDR3 coding DNA: TGCAGCGTTAGGTCTTCAGGGGGCTTGTACGAGCAGTACTTC.

This chain uses TRBV5-1 with TRBJ2-5; tentative D call: TRBD1 (8 bases). V shed 7 bases and J shed 5 bases, with 15 bases lying between them. This CDR3 has 13 residues. From germline, CDR1 is SGHRS and CDR2 YFSETQ. CDR3 coding DNA: TGCGCCAGCCATAACAGGGGGGGCGAGACCCAGTACTTC. Its translation: CASHNRGGETQYF.

The chain has TRBV4-1 and TRBJ1-1; maybe TRBD1 (6 bases). The CDR3 totals 14 residues. Germline lookup yields CDR1 MGHRA and CDR2 YSYEKL. Trimming pared 0 bases from V and 5 bases from J, leaving 10 bases between. CDR3 region: CASSQEATGTEAFF. CDR3 nucleotide sequence: TGCGCCAGCAGCCAAGAGGCCACAGGGACTGAAGCTTTCTTT.

The V and J genes are TRBV7-7 and TRBJ2-2; 8 bases are shared with TRBD1. The CDR3 spans 15 residues. After removal of 5 bases from V and 4 bases from J, the junction contained 6 bases not matched to a gene. The V gene's germline CDR1 is SSHAT and CDR2 FNYEAQ (reference sequence). The CDR3 DNA follows: TGTGCCAGCAGCCTCAGGGGGCGTGGCACCGGGGAGCTGTTTTTT. Amino acid sequence: CASSLRGRGTGELFF.

The chain links TRBV6-6 to TRBJ2-3, with TRBD2 matching 9 bases. The CDR3 spans 16 residues. V lost 1 base, J lost 6 bases, and 8 bases stayed unmatched. Looked up from germline, CDR1 is MNHNY and CDR2 is SVGAGI (reference sequence). CDR3 region: CASSYWPGLADDTQYF. The CDR3 DNA sequence: TGTGCCAGCAGTTACTGGCCGGGACTAGCCGATGATACGCAGTATTTT.